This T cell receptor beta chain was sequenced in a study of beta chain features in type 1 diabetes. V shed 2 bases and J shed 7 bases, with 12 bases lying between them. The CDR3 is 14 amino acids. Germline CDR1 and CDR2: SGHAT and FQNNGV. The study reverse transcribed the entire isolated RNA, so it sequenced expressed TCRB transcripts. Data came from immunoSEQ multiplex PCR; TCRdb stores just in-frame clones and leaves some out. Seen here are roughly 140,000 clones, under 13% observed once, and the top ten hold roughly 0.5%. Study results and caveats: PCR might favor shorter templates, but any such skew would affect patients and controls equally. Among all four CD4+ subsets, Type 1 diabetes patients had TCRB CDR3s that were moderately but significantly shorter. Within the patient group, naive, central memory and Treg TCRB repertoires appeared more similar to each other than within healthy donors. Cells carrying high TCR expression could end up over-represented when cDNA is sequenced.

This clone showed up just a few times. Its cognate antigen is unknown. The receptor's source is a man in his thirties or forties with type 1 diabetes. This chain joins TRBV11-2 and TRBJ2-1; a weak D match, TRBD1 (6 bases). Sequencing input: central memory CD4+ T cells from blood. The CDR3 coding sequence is TGTGCCAGCAGCTTACTAAGGGGGTGGAATGAGCAGTTCTTC. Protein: CASSLLRGWNEQFF.